The entry below gives a single T cell receptor beta chain sequence along with its context. Treatment denoted: 15 to 20 received Ad26.COV2.S at low or high dose, single or two shots; several received placebo; per-sample allocation not given. Collection of the samples took place on day 63 after the first injection of vaccine or placebo. These data belong to a study of Ad26.COV2.S vaccination and SARS-CoV-2 variants. For the study at large: The authors gave Ad26.COV2.S intramuscularly, either once or twice 56 days apart.

CDR1 is KGHDR, CDR2 SFDVKD, per germline. The CDR3 runs 16 residues. V shed 3 bases and J 7 bases; nucleotides not matched to a gene: 4. The table came from immunoSEQ multiplex PCR; TCRdb's copy has only in-frame clones and leaves some out. The repertoire consists of some 640,000 clones, with roughly 90% occurring once and the leading ten covering approximately 1.5%. The chain links TRBV24-1 to TRBJ2-3; 15 bases map to TRBD2. The receptor was isolated from a person between 18 and 65 years old who received the Ad26.COV2.S COVID-19 vaccine or a placebo. The specimen comprised peripheral blood, sampled in a trial of Ad26.COV2.S vaccine versus placebo. The CDR3 DNA reads TGTGCCACCAGTGATGCTGGGACTAGCGGGAGGCATACGCAGTATTTT. The encoded protein is CATSDAGTSGRHTQYF.